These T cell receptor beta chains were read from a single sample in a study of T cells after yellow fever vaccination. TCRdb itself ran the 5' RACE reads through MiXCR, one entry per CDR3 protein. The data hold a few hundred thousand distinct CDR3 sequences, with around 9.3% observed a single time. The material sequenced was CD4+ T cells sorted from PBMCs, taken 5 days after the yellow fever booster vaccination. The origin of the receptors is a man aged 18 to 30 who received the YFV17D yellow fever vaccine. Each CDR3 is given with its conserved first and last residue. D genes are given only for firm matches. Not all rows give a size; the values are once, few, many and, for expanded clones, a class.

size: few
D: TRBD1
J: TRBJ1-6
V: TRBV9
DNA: TGTGCCAGCAGCACAGGGGCGGGGCTGGGTTCACCCCTCCACTTT
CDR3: CASSTGAGLGSPLHF

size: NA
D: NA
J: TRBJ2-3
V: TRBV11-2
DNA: TGTGCCAGCAGATGGATTGCTACTAGCACAGATACGCAGTATTTT
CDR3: CASRWIATSTDTQYF

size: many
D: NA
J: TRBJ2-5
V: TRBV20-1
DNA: TGCAGTGCTAGACAGTACCAAGAGACCCAGTACTTC
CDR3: CSARQYQETQYF

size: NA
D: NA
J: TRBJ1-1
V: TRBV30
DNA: TGTGCCTGGAGTCGGGGTTTAACTGAAGCTTTCTTT
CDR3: CAWSRGLTEAFF

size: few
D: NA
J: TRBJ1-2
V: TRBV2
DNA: TGTGCCAGCAGAGAAGGGCGAGAATATGGCTACACCTTC
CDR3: CASREGREYGYTF

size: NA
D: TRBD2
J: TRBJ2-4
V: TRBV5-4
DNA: TGTGCCAGCAGCTTAGGAAGCGGGGGGGGCGCCAAAAACATTCAGTACTTC
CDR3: CASSLGSGGGAKNIQYF

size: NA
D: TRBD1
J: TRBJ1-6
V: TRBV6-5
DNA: TGTGCCAGCAGTTACCGGGTCAGGGGGGACGGATCACCCCTCCACTTT
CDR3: CASSYRVRGDGSPLHF

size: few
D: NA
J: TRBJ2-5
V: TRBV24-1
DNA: TGTGCCACCAGTGACGCCAGCGTAGAGACCCAGTACTTC
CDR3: CATSDASVETQYF

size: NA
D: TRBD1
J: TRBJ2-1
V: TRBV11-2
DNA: TGTGCCAGCAGCCCTCTTAGGACAGGGGGTAATGAGCAGTTCTTC
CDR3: CASSPLRTGGNEQFF

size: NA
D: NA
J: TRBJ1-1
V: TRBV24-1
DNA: TGTGCCACCAGGTCGCGGGTAGGGGCTGAAGCTTTCTTT
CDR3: CATRSRVGAEAFF

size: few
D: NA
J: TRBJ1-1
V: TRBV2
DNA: TGTGCCAGCAGTGACTTAGGGATTAACACTGAAGCTTTCTTT
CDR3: CASSDLGINTEAFF

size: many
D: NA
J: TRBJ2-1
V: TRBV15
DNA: TGTGCCACCAGCAGAGATTCGGATGAGCAGTTCTTC
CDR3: CATSRDSDEQFF

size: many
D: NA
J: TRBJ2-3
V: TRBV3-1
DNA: TGTGCCAGCAGCCCTAGGGGGACAGATACGCAGTATTTT
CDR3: CASSPRGTDTQYF

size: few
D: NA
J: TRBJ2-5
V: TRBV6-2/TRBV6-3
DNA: TGTGCCAGCAGTCCCCGGAGGGCCCAGTACTTC
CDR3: CASSPRRAQYF

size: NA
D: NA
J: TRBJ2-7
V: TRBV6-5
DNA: TGTGCCAGCAGTCCCTGGGACAACTCCTACGAGCAGTACTTC
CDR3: CASSPWDNSYEQYF

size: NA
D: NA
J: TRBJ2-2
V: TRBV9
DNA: TGTGCCAGCAGCGTGTCTTCAACCACCGGGGAGCTGTTTTTT
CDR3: CASSVSSTTGELFF

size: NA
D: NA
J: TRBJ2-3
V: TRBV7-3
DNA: TGTGCCAGCAGCTTATCCCCAGGGGCGGCAGATACGCAGTATTTT
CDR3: CASSLSPGAADTQYF

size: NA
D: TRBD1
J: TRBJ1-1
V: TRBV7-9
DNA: TGTGCCAGCAGCTTAGGCGAGGACAGGGAGGTACGAGCTTTCTTT
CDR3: CASSLGEDREVRAFF

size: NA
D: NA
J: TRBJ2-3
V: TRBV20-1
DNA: TGCAGTGCGCTTAAAATCGGGGGTTCTCACACAGATACGCAGTATTTT
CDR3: CSALKIGGSHTDTQYF

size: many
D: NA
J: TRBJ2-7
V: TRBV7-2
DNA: TGTGCCAGCAGCTACAGGGTGGGCTCCTACGAGCAGTACTTC
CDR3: CASSYRVGSYEQYF

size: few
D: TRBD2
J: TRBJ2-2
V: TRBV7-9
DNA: TGTGCCAGCAGCTTGGCTAGCGGGGGAAATTTGGACACCGGGGAGCTGTTTTTT
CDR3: CASSLASGGNLDTGELFF

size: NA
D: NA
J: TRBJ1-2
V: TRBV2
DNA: TGTGCCAGCAGTGAAGCGCGGGGGAACTATGGCTACACCTTC
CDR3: CASSEARGNYGYTF

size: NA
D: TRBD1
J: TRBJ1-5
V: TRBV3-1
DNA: TGTGCCAGCAGCAGGACAGGGGGAATGGAGCCCCAGCATTTT
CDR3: CASSRTGGMEPQHF

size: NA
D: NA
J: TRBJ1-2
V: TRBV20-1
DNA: TGCAGTGCTACTTCAGGGTCTACCTATGGCTACACCTTC
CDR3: CSATSGSTYGYTF

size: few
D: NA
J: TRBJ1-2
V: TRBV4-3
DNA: TGCGCCAGCAGCCAAGAGGGGGGGCGCGTCTATGGCTACACCTTC
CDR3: CASSQEGGRVYGYTF

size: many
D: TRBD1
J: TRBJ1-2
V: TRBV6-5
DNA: TGTGCCAGCAGTTACTCGATGATCCCAGGGGGACCCTATGGCTACACCTTC
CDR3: CASSYSMIPGGPYGYTF

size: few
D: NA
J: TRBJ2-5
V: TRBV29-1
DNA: TGCAGCGTGCGGGACTCAGAAGAGACCCAGTACTTC
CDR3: CSVRDSEETQYF